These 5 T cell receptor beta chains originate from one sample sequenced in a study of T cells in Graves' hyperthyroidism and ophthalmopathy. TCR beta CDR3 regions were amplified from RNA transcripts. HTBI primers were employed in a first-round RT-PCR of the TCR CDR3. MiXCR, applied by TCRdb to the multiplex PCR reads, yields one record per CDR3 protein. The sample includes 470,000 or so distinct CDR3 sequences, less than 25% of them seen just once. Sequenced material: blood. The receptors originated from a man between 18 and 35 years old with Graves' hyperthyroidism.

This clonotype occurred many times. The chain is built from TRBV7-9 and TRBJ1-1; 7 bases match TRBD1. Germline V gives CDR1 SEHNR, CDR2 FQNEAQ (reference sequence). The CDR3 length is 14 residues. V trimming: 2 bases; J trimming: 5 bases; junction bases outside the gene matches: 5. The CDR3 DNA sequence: TGTGCCAGCAGCTTAACCTCAGGGGGGACTGAAGCTTTCTTT. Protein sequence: CASSLTSGGTEAFF.

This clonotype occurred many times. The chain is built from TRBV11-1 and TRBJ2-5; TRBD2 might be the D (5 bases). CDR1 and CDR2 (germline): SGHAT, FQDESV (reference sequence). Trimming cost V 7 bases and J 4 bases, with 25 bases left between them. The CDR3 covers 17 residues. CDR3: CASILRGYPPRGETQYF. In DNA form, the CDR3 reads TGTGCCAGCATCCTCCGGGGTTATCCGCCCCGAGGAGAGACCCAGTACTTC.

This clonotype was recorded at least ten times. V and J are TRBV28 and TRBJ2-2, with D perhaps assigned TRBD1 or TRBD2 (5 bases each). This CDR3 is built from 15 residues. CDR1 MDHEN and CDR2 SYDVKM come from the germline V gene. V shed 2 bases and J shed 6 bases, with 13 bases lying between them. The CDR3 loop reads CASSLGTQLAGELFF. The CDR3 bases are TGTGCCAGCAGTTTAGGGACGCAGCTAGCCGGGGAGCTGTTTTTT.

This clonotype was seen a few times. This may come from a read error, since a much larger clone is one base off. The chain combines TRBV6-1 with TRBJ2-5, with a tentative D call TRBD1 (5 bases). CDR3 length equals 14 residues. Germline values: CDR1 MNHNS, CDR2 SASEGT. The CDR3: CASSIGAFGEAQYF. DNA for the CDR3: TGTGCCAGCAGTATTGGGGCCTTTGGAGAGGCCCAGTACTTC.

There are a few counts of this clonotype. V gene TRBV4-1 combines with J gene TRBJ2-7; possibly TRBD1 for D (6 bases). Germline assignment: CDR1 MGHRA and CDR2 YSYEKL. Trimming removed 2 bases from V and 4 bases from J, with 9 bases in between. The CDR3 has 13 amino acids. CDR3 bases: TGCGCCAGCAGCCAAAAGCAGGGGTACGAGCAGTACTTC. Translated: CASSQKQGYEQYF.